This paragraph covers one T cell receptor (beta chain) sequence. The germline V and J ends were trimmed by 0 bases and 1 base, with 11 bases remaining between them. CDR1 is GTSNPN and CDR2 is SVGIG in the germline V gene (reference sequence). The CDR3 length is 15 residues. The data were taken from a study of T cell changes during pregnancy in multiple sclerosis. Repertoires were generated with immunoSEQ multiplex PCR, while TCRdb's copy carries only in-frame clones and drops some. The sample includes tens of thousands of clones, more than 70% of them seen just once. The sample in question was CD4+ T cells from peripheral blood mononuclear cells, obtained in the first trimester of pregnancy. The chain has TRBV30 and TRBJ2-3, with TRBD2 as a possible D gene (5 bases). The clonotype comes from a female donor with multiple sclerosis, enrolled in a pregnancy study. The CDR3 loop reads CAWSVGPGGTDTQYF. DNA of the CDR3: TGTGCCTGGAGTGTCGGGCCCGGGGGCACAGATACGCAGTATTTT.